The 8 T cell receptor beta chains below all came from one sample that was sequenced in a study of radiation and T cells in renal cell carcinoma. Time point meaning: baseline pretreatment blood. Treatment noted: 15 Gy SBRT to primary tumor, nephrectomy 4 weeks later. Data came from immunoSEQ multiplex PCR; TCRdb stores just in-frame clones and leaves some out. The sample yields 87,000 or so clones, approximately 86% seen once. The starting material was blood, obtained from a patient whose treatment included radiotherapy and nephrectomy. The receptors shown here come from a man aged 45-65 years with renal cell carcinoma.

This rearrangement joins TRBV30 to TRBJ1-2; no firm D call. Per the germline V gene, CDR1 is GTSNPN and CDR2 is SVGIG (reference sequence). V dropped 0 bases and J dropped 4 bases, with 6 bases sitting between them. The CDR3 runs to 12 residues. The DNA for the CDR3 is TGTGCCTGGAGTGTACTCAGCTATGGCTACACCTTC. Translating it yields CAWSVLSYGYTF.

The chain joins TRBV5-1 to TRBJ2-1; D is perhaps TRBD1 (5 bases). The CDR3 is 16 residues long. V shed 4 bases and J shed 7 bases, with 21 bases lying between them. Looked up from germline, CDR1 is SGHRS and CDR2 is YFSETQ. For the CDR3, the DNA is TGCGCCAGCAGCCCCCGCCCCGGCCAGGGTGGGAATGAGCAGTTCTTC. This codes for CASSPRPGQGGNEQFF.

The chain joins TRBV10-1 to TRBJ2-7, with TRBD2 matching 10 bases. The germline V gene encodes CDR1 WNHNN and CDR2 SYGVQD (reference sequence). Germline trimming cut 3 bases from V and 1 base from J; bases unmatched to any gene: 3. This CDR3 has 15 residues. CDR3 sequence reads: CASSDGTSASYEQYF. The DNA of the CDR3 is TGCGCCAGCAGTGATGGGACTAGCGCATCCTACGAGCAGTACTTC.

The chain carries TRBV7-8 and TRBJ2-1; 11 bases align to TRBD2. There are 16 residues in the CDR3. Trimming removed 5 bases from V and 8 bases from J; junction bases left unmatched: 11. Per the germline V gene, CDR1 is SGHVS and CDR2 is FQNEAQ. CDR3 DNA sequence: TGTGCCAGCAGCCCGGGTGGGACTAGCGGTGGCTATGAGCAGTTCTTC. Protein sequence: CASSPGGTSGGYEQFF.

A remark on this clone: The junction departs from the called germline gene at one end, perhaps through a read error. The V and J genes are TRBV7-7 and TRBJ2-7, with D uncertain. Germline loops: CDR1 SSHAT, CDR2 FNYEAQ (reference sequence). The CDR3 consists of 13 residues. The CDR3 is CASSLQKDYEQYF. The DNA of the CDR3 is TGTGCTAGCAGCTTACAAAAGGACTACGAGCAGTACTTC.

This rearrangement joins TRBV28 to TRBJ1-2; D ambiguous. Germline-derived CDR1 and CDR2 are MDHEN and SYDVKM. With 10 bases removed from V and 1 base from J, the gap between germline ends came to 19 bases. The CDR3 has 15 amino acids. The CDR3 protein is CATTRSQVLNYGYTF. The DNA of the CDR3 is TGTGCCACCACGAGGTCGCAGGTCCTTAACTATGGCTACACCTTC.

The CDR3: CASLRTAVRNTIYF. DNA for the CDR3: TGCGCCAGCCTGAGGACTGCCGTGAGAAACACCATATATTTT. The genes are TRBV10-1 and TRBJ1-3; D gene uncertain. With 8 bases removed from V and 5 bases from J, the gap between germline ends came to 16 bases. Germline CDR1 reads WNHNN; CDR2 reads SYGVQD (reference sequence). This CDR3 has 14 residues.

This rearrangement joins TRBV5-1 to TRBJ2-1; D not resolved. The CDR3 length is 16 residues. The V gene lost 0 bases and the J gene lost 10 bases, with 20 bases spanning the gap. Germline V gene data show CDR1 as SGHRS and CDR2 as YFSETQ. CDR3 sequence (DNA): TGCGCCAGCAGCTTGGCCTCCGCCTCTGAATTAGGGGAGCAGTTCTTC. Encoded protein: CASSLASASELGEQFF.